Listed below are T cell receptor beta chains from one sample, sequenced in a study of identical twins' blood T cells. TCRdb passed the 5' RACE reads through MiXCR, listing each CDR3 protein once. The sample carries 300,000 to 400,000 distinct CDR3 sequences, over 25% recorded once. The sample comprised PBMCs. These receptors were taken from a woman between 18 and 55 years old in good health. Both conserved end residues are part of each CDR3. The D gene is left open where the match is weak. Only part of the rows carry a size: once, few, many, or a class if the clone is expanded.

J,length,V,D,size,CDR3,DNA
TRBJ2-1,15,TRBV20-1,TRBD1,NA,CSAASGTGGKNEQFF,TGCAGTGCTGCCTCCGGGACAGGGGGCAAGAATGAGCAGTTCTTC
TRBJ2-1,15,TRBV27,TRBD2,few,CASGKMVAGNNEQFF,TGTGCCAGCGGGAAAATGGTAGCGGGGAACAATGAGCAGTTCTTC
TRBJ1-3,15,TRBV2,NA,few,CASSVVEPSGNTIYF,TGTGCCAGCAGTGTGGTAGAGCCATCTGGAAACACCATATATTTT
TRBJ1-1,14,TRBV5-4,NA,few,CASSETGLNTEAFF,TGTGCCAGCAGCGAAACAGGGCTGAACACTGAAGCTTTCTTT
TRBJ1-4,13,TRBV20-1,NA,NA,CSATDGGNEKLFF,TGCAGTGCTACGGACGGGGGGAATGAAAAACTGTTTTTT
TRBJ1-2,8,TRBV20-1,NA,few,CSGGGYTF,TGCAGTGGTGGAGGCTACACCTTC
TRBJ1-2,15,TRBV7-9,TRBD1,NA,CASSSNRGGNYGYTF,TGTGCCAGCAGCTCTAACAGGGGCGGTAACTATGGCTACACCTTC
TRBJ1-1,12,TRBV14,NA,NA,CASSHQGSEAFF,TGTGCCAGCAGCCACCAGGGAAGTGAAGCTTTCTTT
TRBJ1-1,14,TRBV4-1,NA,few,CASSQSQDSTEAFF,TGCGCCAGCAGCCAATCGCAGGATAGCACTGAAGCTTTCTTT
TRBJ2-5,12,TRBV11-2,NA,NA,CASSLTFETQYF,TGTGCCAGCAGCCTCACGTTCGAGACCCAGTACTTC
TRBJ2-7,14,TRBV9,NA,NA,CASSVGSATYEQYF,TGTGCCAGCAGCGTAGGTTCAGCAACCTACGAGCAGTACTTC
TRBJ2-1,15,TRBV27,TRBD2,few,CASRRLAESYNEQFF,TGTGCCAGCAGAAGACTAGCGGAGTCCTACAATGAGCAGTTCTTC
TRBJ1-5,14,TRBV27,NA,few,CASSPGLNNQPQHF,TGTGCCAGCAGCCCGGGACTGAACAATCAGCCCCAGCATTTT
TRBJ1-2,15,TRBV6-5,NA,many,CASRDTGSLNYGYTF,TGTGCCAGCAGAGATACAGGGAGTCTTAACTATGGCTACACCTTC